What follows are 14 T cell receptor beta chains derived from one specimen sequenced in a study of blood T cell repertoires in COVID-19. Sequencing was performed with immunoSEQ multiplex PCR; in TCRdb, only in-frame clones are kept and a portion is missing. The sample comprises hundreds of thousands of clones, more than 80% of which are singletons, and over 0.2% rests with the top ten. Material: peripheral blood. Source of these receptors: a woman between 18 and 29 years old with acute or convalescent COVID-19.

In this sample, this clone turned up a few times. The chain joins TRBV6-2 or TRBV6-3 to TRBJ2-7, with D tentatively TRBD1 (5 bases). V was clipped by 2 bases and J by 3 bases, with 11 bases between them. In germline, CDR1 is MNHEY, CDR2 SVGEGT. This CDR3 spans 14 amino acids. The CDR3 loop is CASSYDVQGYEQYF. In DNA form, the CDR3 reads TGTGCCAGCAGTTACGATGTCCAGGGCTACGAGCAGTACTTC.

The chain recombines TRBV19 with TRBJ2-3; 7 nucleotides agree with TRBD2. The length of the CDR3 is 16 residues. Germline V gives CDR1 LNHDA, CDR2 SQIVND (reference sequence). Unmatched junction bases numbered 8, after V lost 3 bases and J lost 2 bases. The CDR3 bases are TGTGCCAGTAGTATTCCAAGCGGGGCATTCACAGATACGCAGTATTTT. Its translation is CASSIPSGAFTDTQYF.

This clone was found once. The gene calls are TRBV19 and TRBJ2-2; a possible D gene is TRBD2 (5 bases). The CDR3 contains 15 residues. CDR1 and CDR2 from the germline V gene are LNHDA and SQIVND (reference sequence). V was trimmed by 5 bases and J by 0 bases, leaving 10 bases between them. In DNA, the CDR3 is TGTGCCAGTAGTTCGGGGTATCCGAACACCGGGGAGCTGTTTTTT. Its translation: CASSSGYPNTGELFF.

This sequence joins TRBV5-1 and TRBJ2-7; TRBD1 agrees at 10 bases. The CDR3 sequence is 15 residues long. Germline CDR1 is SGHRS and CDR2 is YFSETQ. The V segment lost 3 bases and the J segment 2 bases; nucleotides outside the gene matches: 5. The CDR3 DNA reads TGCGCCAGCAGCTACCCGGGACAGGGGACCTACGAGCAGTACTTC. It encodes CASSYPGQGTYEQYF.

The CDR3, as DNA: TGCAGCGGCTACAGGGTAGAGACCCAGTACTTC. Its protein product is CSGYRVETQYF. The chain uses TRBV29-1 and TRBJ2-5; a possible D gene is TRBD1 (6 bases). With 7 bases removed from V and 4 bases from J, the gap between germline ends came to 10 bases. The CDR3 has 11 amino acids. From germline, CDR1 is SQVTM and CDR2 ANQGSEA. Looking up the rest from reference TRBV29-1 and TRBJ2-5 gives the full variable domain: SAVISQKPSRDICQRGTSLTIQCQVDSQVTMMFWYRQQPGQSLTLIATANQGSEATYESGFVIDKFPISRPNLTFSTLTVSNMSPEDSSIYLCSGYRVETQYFGPGTRLLVL.

This chain uses TRBV2 with TRBJ1-5, with D perhaps TRBD1 (5 bases). From germline, CDR1 is SNHLY and CDR2 FYNNEI. The CDR3 has 15 residues. The ends were cut back, 4 bases at V and 11 bases at J, with 21 bases in the middle. In nucleotides, the CDR3 is TGTGCCAGCAGTGGAGCGACAGCCGACCCGCAGTCCCAGCATTTT. This sequence encodes CASSGATADPQSQHF.

V is TRBV7-3 and J is TRBJ1-6; D is possibly TRBD1 (6 bases). The CDR3 sequence is 18 residues long. From germline, CDR1 is SGHTA and CDR2 FQGTGA. V was clipped by 6 bases and J by 7 bases, with 25 bases between them. The CDR3 coding sequence is TGTGCCAGCAGTTTACCGGGACACCCCTGGGGCTTAAATTCACCCCTCCACTTT. Translating gives CASSLPGHPWGLNSPLHF.

The V gene is TRBV7-3, the J gene TRBJ2-3; the D gene is possibly TRBD1 (5 bases). The CDR3 spans 14 residues. Trimming removed 3 bases from V and 1 base from J, with 8 bases in between. Germline-derived CDR1 and CDR2 are SGHTA and FQGTGA. The CDR3 sequence is CASSFSTGTDTQYF. DNA for the CDR3: TGTGCCAGCAGCTTCTCGACAGGCACAGATACGCAGTATTTT. The full variable domain, rest sourced from reference TRBV7-3 and TRBJ2-3, is GAGVSQTPSNKVTEKGKYVELRCDPISGHTALYWYRQSLGQGPEFLIYFQGTGAADDSGLPNDRFFAVRPEGSVSTLKIQRTERGDSAVYLCASSFSTGTDTQYFGPGTRLTVL.

The V call is TRBV28, the J call TRBJ1-5; 7 bases match TRBD1. V lost 4 bases and J lost 4; bases outside the gene matches: 16. Germline loops: CDR1 MDHEN, CDR2 SYDVKM. This CDR3 is 18 amino acids long. The CDR3 spells CASSSGGVQGILNQPQHF. In DNA, the CDR3 is TGTGCCAGCAGTTCCGGGGGGGTACAGGGGATCTTAAATCAGCCCCAGCATTTT.

The genes are TRBV20-1 and TRBJ1-3, with D possibly matching TRBD1 (5 bases). Germline CDR1 DFQATT, CDR2 SNEGSKA (reference sequence). The CDR3 has 13 amino acids. The germline V and J ends were trimmed by 3 bases and 1 base, with 7 bases remaining between them. The CDR3: CSASRGSGNTIYF. In DNA form, the CDR3 reads TGCAGTGCTAGTAGGGGATCTGGAAACACCATATATTTT.

This clone was detected a few times. The chain combines TRBV9 with TRBJ1-2; no definite D call. Germline assignment: CDR1 SGDLS and CDR2 YYNGEE. The CDR3 length is 15 residues. V lost 0 bases, J lost 3 bases, and 12 bases lay in between. The CDR3 nucleotides read TGTGCCAGCAGCGTAGCTAGTAGAGACCACTATGGCTACACCTTC. Translated, it gives CASSVASRDHYGYTF.

This clone was seen a single time. The J gene is TRBJ1-1, the V gene TRBV9; 7 bases are a match to TRBD1. This CDR3 comprises 16 residues. The germline V gene encodes CDR1 SGDLS and CDR2 YYNGEE. V lost 1 base to trimming and J lost 8 bases; unmatched junction nucleotides: 14. The CDR3 is CASSVRADRAWSEAFF. CDR3 sequence (DNA): TGTGCCAGCAGCGTAAGGGCCGACAGGGCTTGGTCGGAAGCTTTCTTT.

The V and J genes are TRBV4-3 and TRBJ2-7, with D uncertain. This CDR3 contains 13 residues. V was cut by 3 bases and J by 2 bases, with 8 bases left in between. CDR1 and CDR2 (germline): LGHNA, YSLEER. The CDR3 nucleotides are TGCGCCAGCAGCCATTTGGGCACCTACGAGCAGTACTTC. Its translation is CASSHLGTYEQYF.

This chain uses TRBV9 with TRBJ2-1; weak D call: TRBD2 (5 bases). Trimming pared 3 bases from V and 1 base from J, leaving 20 bases between. Germline V gives CDR1 SGDLS, CDR2 YYNGEE. There are 18 residues in the CDR3. The CDR3: CASSGNTRTGRSYNEQFF. CDR3 in DNA: TGTGCCAGCAGCGGAAACACTAGGACCGGGCGTTCCTACAATGAGCAGTTCTTC.